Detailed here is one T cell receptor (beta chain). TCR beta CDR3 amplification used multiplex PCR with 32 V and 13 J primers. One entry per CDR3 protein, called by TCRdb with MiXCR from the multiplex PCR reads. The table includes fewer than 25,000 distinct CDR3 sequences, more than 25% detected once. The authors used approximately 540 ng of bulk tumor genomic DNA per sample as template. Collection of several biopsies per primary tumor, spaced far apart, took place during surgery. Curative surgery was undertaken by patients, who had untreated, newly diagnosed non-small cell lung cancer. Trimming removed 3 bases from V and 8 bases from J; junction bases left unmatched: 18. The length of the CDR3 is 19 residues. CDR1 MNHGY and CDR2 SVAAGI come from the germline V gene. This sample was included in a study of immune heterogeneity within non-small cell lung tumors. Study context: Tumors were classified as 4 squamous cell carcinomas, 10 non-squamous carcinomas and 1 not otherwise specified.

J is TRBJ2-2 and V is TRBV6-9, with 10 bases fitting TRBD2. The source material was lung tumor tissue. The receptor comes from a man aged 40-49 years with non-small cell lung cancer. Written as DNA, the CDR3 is TGTGCCAGCAGTTACCTCCCATCCCAAAGCGGGAGGGTCTTAGGGGAGCTGTTTTTT. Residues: CASSYLPSQSGRVLGELFF.